The clone carrying this T cell receptor (beta chain) was counted between two and nine times. Its antigen is unidentified. The data were obtained in a study of cytomegalovirus exposure and HLA in healthy donors. General study findings and limits: Productive status was seen about 87% or about 30% of the time for most TCR beta V segments in an earlier analysis.

Germline values: CDR1 SNHLY, CDR2 FYNNEI. The CDR3 loop spans 16 amino acids. V trimming: 6 bases; J trimming: 0 bases; junction bases outside the gene matches: 7. 13 Jbeta primers and 60 Vbeta primers were used for the PCR. Data came from immunoSEQ multiplex PCR; TCRdb stores just in-frame clones and leaves some out. The table records some 120,000 clones, about 79% of them present only once. This sequence was found in a man over 45 in good health and CMV-seronegative. Sequencing was performed on PBMCs. J is TRBJ1-3 and V is TRBV2; 8 positions agree with TRBD1. CDR3 sequence reads: CASSAGQVNSGNTIYF. The CDR3 region has the DNA TGTGCCAGCAGCGCGGGACAGGTAAACTCTGGAAACACCATATATTTT.